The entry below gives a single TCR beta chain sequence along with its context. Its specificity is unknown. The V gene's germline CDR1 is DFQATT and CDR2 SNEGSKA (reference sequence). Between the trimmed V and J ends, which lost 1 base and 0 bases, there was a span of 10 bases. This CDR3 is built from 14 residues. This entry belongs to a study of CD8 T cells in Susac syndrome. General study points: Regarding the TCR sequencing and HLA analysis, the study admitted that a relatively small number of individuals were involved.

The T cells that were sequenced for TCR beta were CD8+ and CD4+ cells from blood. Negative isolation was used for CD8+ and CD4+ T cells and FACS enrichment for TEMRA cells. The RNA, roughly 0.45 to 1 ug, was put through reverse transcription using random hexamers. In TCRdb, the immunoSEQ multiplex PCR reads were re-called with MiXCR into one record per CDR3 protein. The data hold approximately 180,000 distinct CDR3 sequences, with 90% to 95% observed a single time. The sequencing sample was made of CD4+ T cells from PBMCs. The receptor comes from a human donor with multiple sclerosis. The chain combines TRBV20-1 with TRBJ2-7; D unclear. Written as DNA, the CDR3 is TGCAGTGCTAGAGCCTTCTCAAGCTCCTACGAGCAGTACTTC. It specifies CSARAFSSSYEQYF.